The rows below give T cell receptor beta chains drawn from one sample of a study of T cell responses to AZD1222 COVID-19 vaccine. Method: immunoSEQ multiplex PCR; TCRdb's copy keeps in-frame clones and lacks some. The table has about 59,000 clones, about 91% seen once. The specimen comprised peripheral blood, sampled 28 days after the second AZD1222 dose. These receptors came from an adult who received the AZD1222 COVID-19 vaccine. Both conserved end residues are part of each CDR3. A D gene is named only where the DNA matches it firmly. The size of a clone is reported for some rows only, either as once, few or many, or as a class for expanded clones.

v_call	d_call	j_call	clone_size	cdr3_aa	cdr3_nt
TRBV4-1	-	TRBJ1-6	few	CASSQDHVRTSNSPLHF	TGCGCCAGCAGCCAAGATCATGTCAGGACATCGAATTCACCCCTCCACTTT
TRBV21-1	-	TRBJ2-7	-	CASSNSTVYCSYEQYF	TGTGCCAGCAGCAACTCGACAGTTTACTGCTCCTACGAGCAGTACTTC
TRBV5-1	-	TRBJ1-2	-	CASSTTPVTGYTF	TGCGCCAGCAGCACGACACCCGTCACGGGCTACACCTTC
TRBV28	-	TRBJ1-2	-	CASIRWGGGGYTF	TGTGCCAGCATTCGTTGGGGGGGAGGTGGCTACACCTTC
TRBV5-1	TRBD1	TRBJ1-4	-	CASSFQGTGGELFF	TGCGCCAGCAGCTTTCAGGGGACAGGGGGTGAACTGTTTTTT
TRBV5-1	-	TRBJ1-2	few	CASSFDSQYGYTF	TGCGCCAGCAGCTTTGACAGCCAGTATGGCTACACCTTC
TRBV27	TRBD1	TRBJ1-6	-	CASSLDRGTYNSPLHF	TGTGCCAGCAGCCTTGACAGGGGAACCTATAATTCACCCCTCCACTTT
TRBV7-2	TRBD1	TRBJ2-1	-	CASNPGTGLSYNEQFF	TGTGCCAGCAACCCCGGGACAGGGCTTTCCTACAATGAGCAGTTCTTC
TRBV14	-	TRBJ1-1	-	CASSQTWGGTMNTEAFF	TGTGCCAGCAGCCAAACGTGGGGGGGGACCATGAACACTGAAGCTTTCTTT
TRBV5-1	-	TRBJ1-3	-	CASSAYRGARGNTIYF	TGCGCCAGCAGCGCGTACCGGGGGGCGCGCGGAAACACCATATATTTT
TRBV27	-	TRBJ1-4	once	CASSSVTTNEKLFF	TGTGCCAGCAGCTCAGTAACAACTAATGAAAAACTGTTTTTT
TRBV2	TRBD1	TRBJ1-3	-	CASRGDSISGNTIYF	TGTGCCAGCAGGGGGGACAGCATCTCTGGAAACACCATATATTTT
TRBV4-3	TRBD1	TRBJ2-7	-	CASSQAEGGTGFNEQYF	TGCGCCAGCAGCCAAGCCGAAGGGGGGACAGGGTTCAACGAGCAGTACTTC
TRBV5-1	TRBD2	TRBJ2-2	few	CASSLRTSGANTGELFF	TGCGCCAGCAGCTTGAGGACTAGCGGGGCGAACACCGGGGAGCTGTTTTTT
TRBV6-5	-	TRBJ1-2	-	CASNQRGGYTF	TGTGCCAGCAATCAGAGGGGTGGCTACACCTTC
TRBV28	TRBD1	TRBJ1-1	-	CASRKDRATEAFF	TGTGCCAGCCGCAAGGACAGGGCCACTGAAGCTTTCTTT
TRBV24-1	TRBD1	TRBJ2-2	-	CATTGGSNTGELFF	TGTGCCACCACAGGGGGCTCGAACACCGGGGAGCTGTTTTTT
TRBV12-3/TRBV12-4	-	TRBJ1-2	-	CASSRRQSDGYTF	TGTGCCAGCAGCAGAAGACAGTCTGACGGCTACACCTTC
TRBV10-3	-	TRBJ1-2	-	CATSGGGLGYTF	TGTGCCACCTCAGGTGGGGGGCTCGGCTACACCTTC
TRBV24-1	-	TRBJ2-5	-	CATSDWETQYF	TGTGCCACCAGTGATTGGGAGACCCAGTACTTC
TRBV5-4	TRBD1	TRBJ1-4	once	CASTSAGGRNEKLFF	TGTGCCAGCACATCCGCAGGGGGCCGTAATGAAAAACTGTTTTTT
TRBV5-1	-	TRBJ2-7	-	CASSLGRDEQYF	TGCGCCAGCAGCTTAGGACGAGACGAGCAGTACTTC
TRBV28	TRBD1	TRBJ1-6	-	CASSPNRGLGSPLHF	TGTGCCAGCAGTCCTAACAGGGGACTAGGGTCACCCCTCCACTTT
TRBV5-1	-	TRBJ2-7	-	CASSLSGFEQYF	TGCGCCAGCAGCTTGTCAGGGTTCGAGCAGTACTTC
TRBV24-1	TRBD1	TRBJ1-2	-	CATSEEGQGNYGYTF	TGTGCCACCAGTGAAGAGGGACAGGGTAACTATGGCTACACCTTC
TRBV5-4	TRBD1	TRBJ1-1	-	CASSKPQGEYTEAFF	TGTGCCAGCAGTAAGCCGCAGGGGGAATACACTGAAGCTTTCTTT
TRBV18	TRBD1	TRBJ2-4	-	CASSPRQGSNIQYF	TGTGCCAGCTCACCCCGACAGGGGTCAAACATTCAGTACTTC
TRBV29-1	TRBD2	TRBJ2-3	-	CSVEDLVAGLTDTQYF	TGCAGCGTTGAAGATTTAGTAGCGGGACTGACAGATACGCAGTATTTT
TRBV6-5	-	TRBJ1-2	-	CASSPGTNYGYTF	TGTGCCAGCAGCCCCGGGACTAACTATGGCTACACCTTC
TRBV7-8	TRBD2	TRBJ2-7	-	CASSPRRGIDEQYF	TGTGCCAGCAGCCCCCGGCGGGGGATAGACGAGCAGTACTTC
TRBV5-1	-	TRBJ1-6	-	CASSSGGSTYNSPLHF	TGCGCCAGCAGCTCGGGGGGGAGCACCTATAATTCACCCCTCCACTTT
TRBV5-5	-	TRBJ1-5	-	CASSVGLTYQPQHF	TGTGCCAGCAGCGTGGGACTTACATATCAGCCCCAGCATTTT
TRBV7-2	-	TRBJ1-2	-	CASSKRESAFYTF	TGTGCCAGCAGCAAACGGGAGAGTGCCTTCTACACCTTC
TRBV7-3	-	TRBJ1-3	-	CASSLQGSPGNTIYF	TGTGCCAGCAGCTTACAGGGGAGCCCTGGAAACACCATATATTTT
TRBV19	TRBD2	TRBJ2-7	-	CASRPGGRTYEQYF	TGTGCCAGTAGGCCCGGGGGGAGGACCTACGAGCAGTACTTC
TRBV27	-	TRBJ1-5	-	CASSPRSAEPQHF	TGTGCCAGCAGTCCAAGGTCGGCTGAGCCCCAGCATTTT
TRBV9	-	TRBJ2-7	-	CASSPGPTSYEQYF	TGTGCCAGTTCACCGGGCCCCACCTCCTACGAGCAGTACTTC
TRBV28	-	TRBJ1-6	-	CASSLRRDGYYNSPLHF	TGTGCCAGCAGTTTAAGGAGAGACGGCTACTATAATTCACCCCTCCACTTT
TRBV27	-	TRBJ2-2	-	CASSSPARGGSTGELFF	TGTGCCAGCAGTTCCCCCGCTAGGGGAGGCAGCACCGGGGAGCTGTTTTTT
TRBV2	-	TRBJ2-2	-	CASSRGGGAGELFF	TGTGCCAGCAGTAGGGGGGGCGGCGCCGGGGAGCTGTTTTTT
TRBV5-1	TRBD2	TRBJ2-3	-	CASSGGGALDTQYF	TGCGCCAGCAGTGGCGGGGGGGCGTTAGATACGCAGTATTTT
TRBV28	TRBD2	TRBJ2-3	-	CASSFSEASGGYF	TGTGCCAGCAGTTTTAGCGAGGCTAGCGGGGGTTATTTT
TRBV5-4	TRBD1	TRBJ2-7	-	CASSEDRGRDEQYF	TGTGCCAGCAGCGAGGACAGGGGGCGGGACGAGCAGTACTTC
TRBV5-4	-	TRBJ2-1	-	CASSLGGTLYNEQFF	TGTGCCAGCAGCTTGGGAGGGACACTATACAATGAGCAGTTCTTC
TRBV9	TRBD1	TRBJ1-4	-	CASSVDEGTGEKLFF	TGTGCCAGCAGCGTAGATGAAGGGACAGGAGAAAAACTGTTTTTT
TRBV19	-	TRBJ1-5	-	CASSLSYIQPQHF	TGTGCCAGTAGTCTCTCCTACATTCAGCCCCAGCATTTT
TRBV27	TRBD1	TRBJ1-5	-	CASSLEPQGNQPQHF	TGTGCCAGCAGTTTAGAGCCACAGGGGAATCAGCCCCAGCATTTT
TRBV3-1/TRBV3-2	TRBD2	TRBJ2-3	-	CASSRNSGGATDTQYF	TGTGCCAGCAGCCGTAATAGCGGGGGGGCCACAGATACGCAGTATTTT